This T cell receptor beta chain was recorded in a study of blood T cell repertoires in COVID-19 (dated by TCRdb to 2018 to 2020). Study-wide context: The collaborator samples originated in the United States, Italy and Spain and spanned the acute and convalescent phases of COVID-19. The material from the prospective study consisted of cDNA or gDNA derived from T cells, B-cell-depleted T cells, or PBMCs. Subjects who had been exposed to COVID-19, were actively infected with it, or had recovered from it provided the deeply sampled blood TCRbeta repertoires that made up the dataset. A freely available public database, intended as a resource for researchers studying the immune response to SARS-CoV-2, is where the repertoires were released. The samples were drawn from two sources: the first 160 participants of the ongoing ImmuneRACE study, and over 1,000 subjects contributed by 6 global collaborators. Nearly every sample came with metadata listing a de-identified subject ID, COVID-19 status, age in years and sex. Where available, HLA class I and class II types were taken from metadata supplied by the sample provider and were not determined by assay-based typing.

The CDR3 holds 16 amino acids from the cysteine to the phenylalanine. Only CDR3 DNA is held: 48 bases, read in frame from base 1. CDR1 and CDR2 are read off the germline V gene as MDHEN and SYDVKM. The junction carries 16 bases between V and J, which are trimmed by 3 bases and 4 bases respectively. Collaborating institutions collected whole blood in K2EDTA tubes following their own protocols. For TCRbeta analysis, collaborators shipped samples as frozen whole blood, isolated PBMCs, or DNA extracted from either of those sample types. What the authors observed across the whole study: The amount of clinical and demographic metadata varied by source and participant and was provided uncurated.

Points on this clone: No cognate antigen has been identified for it. Nothing much larger sits one base from this clone, and base qualities are not available.

TCRbeta CDR3 regions were amplified from genomic DNA by means of the immunoSEQ Assay, a bias-controlled multiplex PCR. Concerning the study's data processing: Within the assay, amplification of reference gene primers was used to estimate how many nucleated cells each sample contained. To quantify the absolute abundance of each unique TCRbeta CDR3 rearrangement, sequence reads were collapsed and filtered. For each sample, productive Simpson clonality was calculated as the square root of Simpson's diversity index across productive rearrangements. Entries here come from immuneACCESS through TCRdb and include only in-frame sequences with V and J called. Some clones fail to appear in such tables; in the studies checked, an unresolved V gene covers under half of the shortfall, and the cause of the remainder is unknown. V, J and clone size are those of that table, while D and trimming were read from the DNA. In this sample the table shows 110,000 to 150,000 clones, 79% of which occur a single time. In total, the top ten clones hold 3.5% to 4.5% of the sample.

This receptor was taken from a man between 60 and 75 years old with acute or convalescent COVID-19. The sample comprised peripheral blood. This receptor chain uses TRBV28 and TRBJ2-1, with TRBD2 as a weak D call on 5 bases. Here the CDR3 is given as CASSLDSRPGYNEQFF. The DNA sequence reads TGTGCCAGCAGTTTGGACTCCCGCCCGGGTTACAATGAGCAGTTCTTC.